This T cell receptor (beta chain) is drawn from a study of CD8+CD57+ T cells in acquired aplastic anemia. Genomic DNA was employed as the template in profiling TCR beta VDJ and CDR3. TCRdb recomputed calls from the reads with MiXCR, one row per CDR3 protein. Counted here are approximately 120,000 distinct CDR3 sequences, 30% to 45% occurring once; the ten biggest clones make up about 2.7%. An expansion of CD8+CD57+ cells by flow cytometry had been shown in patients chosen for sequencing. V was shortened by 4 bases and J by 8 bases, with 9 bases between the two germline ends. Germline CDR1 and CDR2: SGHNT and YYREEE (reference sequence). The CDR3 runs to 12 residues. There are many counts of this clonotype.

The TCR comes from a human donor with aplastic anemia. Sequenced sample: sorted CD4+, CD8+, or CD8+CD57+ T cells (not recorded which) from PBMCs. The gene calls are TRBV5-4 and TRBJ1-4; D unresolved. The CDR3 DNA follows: TGTGCCAGCAGCGGTAGAGGGGAAAAACTGTTTTTT. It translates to CASSGRGEKLFF.